The 20 T cell receptor beta chains listed next were all sequenced from one sample in a study of Ad26.COV2.S vaccination and SARS-CoV-2 variants. Treatment here: 19 received Ad26.COV2.S at low or high dose, single or two shots; about 5 received placebo; per-sample allocation not given. Vaccine and placebo recipients were sampled on day 63 after the first injection. Using immunoSEQ multiplex PCR, the repertoire was profiled, and TCRdb retains in-frame clones only, with some absent. Of roughly 400,000 clones in the sample, less than 95% are singletons; the top ten hold around 4.5%. The specimen was peripheral blood, collected in a trial of Ad26.COV2.S vaccine versus placebo. The receptor source for this set is a person aged 18-65 years who received the Ad26.COV2.S COVID-19 vaccine or a placebo.

Regarding this clone: An end of the junction differs from the germline gene, which may be a read error. This chain connects TRBV27 to TRBJ2-3, with D possibly TRBD1 on 6 matching bases. Germline-derived CDR1 and CDR2 are MNHEY and SMNVEV (reference sequence). The CDR3 consists of 16 residues. The CDR3, as DNA: TGTGCCAGCACTTTATCGTGGCAGGGGCGGCGGGATACGCAGTATTTT. Its translation is CASTLSWQGRRDTQYF.

A note on this clone: This sample also contains other DNA sequences that code for the same CDR3. The gene calls are TRBV15 and TRBJ2-7; D gene ambiguous. The CDR3 totals 13 residues. Trimming took 0 bases from V and 3 from J, leaving 6 bases between them. The germline CDR1 and CDR2 sequences are LNHNV and YYDKDF (reference sequence). In DNA form, the CDR3 reads TGTGCCACCAGCAGAGATCCTGGCTACGAGCAGTACTTC. Translated, it gives CATSRDPGYEQYF.

The chain couples TRBV7-2 to TRBJ2-4; D remains ambiguous. Trimming removed 5 bases from V and 2 bases from J, with 16 bases in between. This CDR3 contains 16 residues. In germline, CDR1 is SGHTA, CDR2 FQGNSA. CDR3 sequence: CASSPATIRSKNIQYF. DNA for the CDR3: TGTGCCAGCAGCCCAGCTACAATTAGATCCAAAAACATTCAGTACTTC. The variable domain in full, with the rest retrieved from reference TRBV7-2 and TRBJ2-4, is GAGVSQSPSNKVTEKGKDVELRCDPISGHTALYWYRQSLGQGLEFLIYFQGNSAPDKSGLPSDRFSAERTGGSVSTLTIQRTQQEDSAVYLCASSPATIRSKNIQYFGAGTRLSVL.

This rearrangement joins TRBV7-5 to TRBJ2-6. TRBV7-5 is a listed pseudogene. The CDR3 is 15 residues long. The CDR3 region has the DNA TGTGCCAGAAGCTTAGGTCAGCCTGGGGCCAACGTCCTGACTTTC. Residues: CARSLGQPGANVLTF.

J is TRBJ2-5 and V is TRBV6-6, with 8 bases lining up with TRBD2. The CDR3 loop spans 15 amino acids. Germline trimming cut 5 bases from V and 5 bases from J; bases unmatched to any gene: 10. Germline V gene lookup returns CDR1 MNHNY and CDR2 SVGAGI (reference sequence). In DNA form, the CDR3 reads TGTGCCAGCAGTAGGGGACTAGTCGTCGGGGAGACCCAGTACTTC. This translates into CASSRGLVVGETQYF.

In the case of this clone: Other DNA variants within this sample encode the same CDR3. The rearrangement joins TRBV19 to TRBJ2-5; no definite D call. The germline gives CDR1 LNHDA, CDR2 SQIVND (reference sequence). The CDR3 has 13 amino acids. Trimming pared 4 bases from V and 2 bases from J, leaving 8 bases between. The CDR3 DNA reads as TGTGCCAGTAGTACGGCGGTACAAGAGACCCAGTACTTC. This codes for CASSTAVQETQYF.

This clone was observed once. This rearrangement joins TRBV19 to TRBJ1-2; 12 bases line up with TRBD1. V trimming: 3 bases; J trimming: 7 bases; junction bases outside the gene matches: 9. The CDR3 runs to 16 residues. Germline CDR1 is LNHDA and CDR2 is SQIVND (reference sequence). CDR3 sequence reads: CASSMRPGQGASGYTF. The CDR3 DNA reads as TGTGCCAGTAGTATGCGTCCGGGACAGGGGGCCAGTGGCTACACCTTC. The full variable domain, its missing parts supplied by reference TRBV19 and TRBJ1-2, is DGGITQSPKYLFRKEGQNVTLSCEQNLNHDAMYWYRQDPGQGLRLIYYSQIVNDFQKGDIAEGYSVSREKKESFPLTVTSAQKNPTAFYLCASSMRPGQGASGYTFGSGTRLTVV.

This chain uses TRBV5-4 with TRBJ1-3; the match to TRBD1 covers 9 bases. The CDR3 has 15 residues. Germline trimming cut 4 bases from V and 4 bases from J; bases unmatched to any gene: 6. CDR1 and CDR2 (germline): SGHNT, YYREEE (reference sequence). The CDR3 sequence: CASSLRGQGGNTIYF. The CDR3 coding sequence is TGTGCCAGCAGCCTCCGGGGACAGGGAGGAAACACCATATATTTT. Based on the CDR3 plus reference TRBV5-4 and TRBJ1-3, the full variable domain is ETGVTQSPTHLIKTRGQQVTLRCSSQSGHNTVSWYQQALGQGPQFIFQYYREEENGRGNFPPRFSGLQFPNYSSELNVNALELDDSALYLCASSLRGQGGNTIYFGEGSWLTVV.

The chain has TRBV10-1 and TRBJ2-7; 12 bases line up with TRBD2. After removal of 2 bases from V and 1 base from J, the junction contained 12 bases not matched to a gene. Germline V CDR1 and CDR2: WNHNN, SYGVQD (reference sequence). The CDR3 totals 19 residues. CDR3 nucleotides: TGCGCCAGCAGTGAGATCGGGGCTAGCGGGAGGGCCGGGTCCTACGAGCAGTACTTC. Translation: CASSEIGASGRAGSYEQYF.

The V gene is TRBV19, the J gene TRBJ2-1; 7 positions agree with TRBD2. Trimming at V came to 5 bases and at J to 3 bases, leaving 19 bases not matched to a gene. CDR1 is LNHDA and CDR2 is SQIVND in the germline V gene (reference sequence). This CDR3 contains 19 residues. Written as DNA, the CDR3 is TGTGCCAGTAGTCAGCCGGGGGGTTATAGAGTAGAGGGCTACAATGAGCAGTTCTTC. Its protein product is CASSQPGGYRVEGYNEQFF.

The chain uses TRBV30 and TRBJ1-3; tentative D call: TRBD1 (6 bases). The ends were cut back, 2 bases at V and 2 bases at J, with 13 bases in the middle. Germline lookup yields CDR1 GTSNPN and CDR2 SVGIG (reference sequence). This CDR3 comprises 15 residues. The CDR3 loop reads CAWSYGDKTGNTIYF. CDR3 nucleotide sequence: TGTGCCTGGAGTTATGGGGACAAGACTGGAAACACCATATATTTT.

CDR3 protein: CAISGTETYEQYF. As DNA, the CDR3 is TGTGCCATCAGTGGGACAGAAACCTACGAGCAGTACTTC. V and J are TRBV10-3 and TRBJ2-7; D might be TRBD1 (6 bases). Germline V gene lookup returns CDR1 ENHRY and CDR2 SYGVKD. The CDR3 totals 13 residues. The V and J ends lost 4 bases and 2 bases respectively, with 9 bases between them.

J is TRBJ2-1 and V is TRBV2; D might be TRBD1 or TRBD2, each matching 5 bases. This CDR3 has 14 amino acids. Trimming took 6 bases from V and 2 from J, leaving 11 bases between them. Germline-derived CDR1 and CDR2 are SNHLY and FYNNEI. As DNA, the CDR3 is TGTGCCAGCAGAGGGACGGATGCCTACAATGAGCAGTTCTTC. Its translation is CASRGTDAYNEQFF.

V usage is TRBV7-8 and J usage is TRBJ2-2; 11 bases match TRBD1. From germline, CDR1 is SGHVS and CDR2 FQNEAQ. The CDR3 is made up of 15 amino acids. The junction had 3 bases not matched to a gene; V was cut back by 4 bases and J by 5 bases. The CDR3 loop is CASSSDRGRTGELFF. CDR3 DNA sequence: TGTGCCAGCAGCTCGGACAGGGGGCGGACCGGGGAGCTGTTTTTT. The complete variable domain, with remaining parts taken from reference TRBV7-8 and TRBJ2-2, reads GAGVSQSPRYKVAKRGQDVALRCDPISGHVSLFWYQQALGQGPEFLTYFQNEAQLDKSGLPSDRFFAERPEGSVSTLKIQRTQQEDSAVYLCASSSDRGRTGELFFGEGSRLTVL.

This rearrangement joins TRBV29-1 to TRBJ2-3; TRBD2 agrees at 7 bases. The V segment lost 8 bases and the J segment 0 bases; nucleotides outside the gene matches: 5. Germline-derived CDR1 and CDR2 are SQVTM and ANQGSEA. The CDR3 covers 13 residues. The CDR3 loop reads CSQVGGSTDTQYF. CDR3 bases: TGCAGCCAGGTGGGGGGGAGCACAGATACGCAGTATTTT.

The J gene is TRBJ2-5, the V gene TRBV28; 7 bases are a match to TRBD2. The J segment lost 1 base and the V segment lost 7 bases, leaving 9 bases of the junction unmatched. The CDR3 contains 15 residues. Germline V gene lookup returns CDR1 MDHEN and CDR2 SYDVKM. CDR3 sequence reads: CASTPSGIRQETQYF. The CDR3 DNA reads as TGTGCCAGCACCCCGAGCGGGATCCGCCAAGAGACCCAGTACTTC.

V is TRBV3-1 (or the pseudogene TRBV3-2) and J is TRBJ2-7; D uncertain. From germline, CDR1 is LGHDT and CDR2 YNNKEL (reference sequence). CDR3 size: 11 residues. V gave up 3 bases and J gave up 6 bases, with 6 bases separating them. CDR3 protein: CASSHSAEQYF. CDR3 DNA sequence: TGTGCCAGCAGCCACTCAGCCGAGCAGTACTTC.

This chain uses TRBV9 with TRBJ2-1, with 8 bases lining up with TRBD1. Unmatched junction bases numbered 7, after V lost 1 base and J lost 7 bases. Germline loops: CDR1 SGDLS, CDR2 YYNGEE. The CDR3 has 15 residues. DNA of the CDR3: TGTGCCAGCAGCGTAAGTGGACAGGGCTCGAATGAGCAGTTCTTC. Protein sequence: CASSVSGQGSNEQFF.

The rearrangement links TRBV9 to TRBJ2-5; possibly TRBD2 for D (5 bases). V lost 3 bases to trimming and J lost 9 bases, with 18 bases between them. Per the germline V gene, CDR1 is SGDLS and CDR2 is YYNGEE. The CDR3 is 14 residues long. The CDR3 region has the DNA TGTGCCAGCAGCGCCGGGGATTTTCAAGTGGCCCAGTACTTC. Amino acid sequence: CASSAGDFQVAQYF.

This clone was seen only once. For the CDR3, the DNA is TGTGCCAGCAGCCTCAGGGACGAGCAGTACTTC. Translated: CASSLRDEQYF. The rearrangement links TRBV7-8 to TRBJ2-7; D is possibly TRBD1 (5 bases). The CDR3 sequence is 11 residues long. Trimming shortened V by 5 bases and J by 5 bases, and 7 bases separated the two germline ends. Germline V CDR1 and CDR2: SGHVS, FQNEAQ.